A single sample gave rise to the 30 T cell receptor beta chains below, sequenced in a study of beta chain features in type 1 diabetes (dated by TCRdb to between 2018 and 2020). Library method: the immunoSEQ multiplex PCR assay. All of the isolated RNA was reverse transcribed with the High Capacity cDNA Reverse Transcription Kit, so expressed TCRB transcripts were sequenced. The source is immuneACCESS, and TCRdb retained only in-frame sequences with V and J called. Part of the clones is not carried over; for the studies checked, unresolved V genes explain less than half of this, and the remainder is unexplained. This sample gives around 500,000 clones in total; about an eighth of them show up just once. Of the sample, approximately 0.05% falls within the top ten clones. The sequencing input was naive CD4+ T cells from blood. The cell subset or site label here, explained by the study, means: true naive CD4+ T cells. These receptors all come from a woman under 30 in good health.

This clone has more than one count but fewer than ten. This chain connects TRBV29-1 to TRBJ1-2, with D maybe TRBD1 (6 bases). Germline CDR1 and CDR2: SQVTM and ANQGSEA. CDR3 length: 13 amino acids. V was cut by 6 bases and J by 8 bases, with 19 bases left in between. CDR3 in amino acids: CSVLIHRERGYTF. The CDR3 DNA reads as TGCAGCGTCCTCATCCACAGGGAGAGAGGCTACACCTTC.

The chain employs TRBV9 and TRBJ2-5; D might be TRBD1 or TRBD2, each matching 5 bases. In germline, CDR1 is SGDLS, CDR2 YYNGEE. V was clipped by 3 bases and J by 4 bases, with 13 bases between them. The CDR3 is 14 amino acids. CDR3 bases: TGTGCCAGCAGCGCGGGGCCGGTTAGAGAGACCCAGTACTTC. Translating it yields CASSAGPVRETQYF.

The chain has TRBV6-5 and TRBJ1-2; the match to TRBD1 covers 7 bases. The length of the CDR3 is 14 residues. Germline values: CDR1 MNHEY, CDR2 SVGAGI. V lost 2 bases, J lost 3 bases, and 3 bases stayed unmatched. Here the CDR3 reads CASSYLGQHYGYTF. Here the CDR3 DNA reads TGTGCCAGCAGTTACCTGGGACAGCACTATGGCTACACCTTC.

J is TRBJ2-7 and V is TRBV18; D not resolved. V dropped 5 bases and J dropped 3 bases, with 11 bases sitting between them. This CDR3 contains 13 residues. Germline values: CDR1 KGHSH, CDR2 LQKENI. The CDR3 spells CASSGWSVYEQYF. The CDR3 DNA reads TGTGCCAGCTCAGGATGGTCCGTCTACGAGCAGTACTTC.

This chain links TRBV5-1 with TRBJ1-1; D is undetermined. There are 11 residues in the CDR3. The V and J ends lost 5 bases and 0 bases respectively, with 2 bases between them. Germline loops: CDR1 SGHRS, CDR2 YFSETQ. The CDR3 spells CASRVNTEAFF. As DNA, the CDR3 is TGCGCCAGCAGGGTGAACACTGAAGCTTTCTTT.

This clone was picked up a small number of times. The V call is TRBV7-2, the J call TRBJ2-5; D uncertain. V lost 3 bases to trimming and J lost 2 bases, with 10 bases between them. Germline-derived CDR1 and CDR2 are SGHTA and FQGNSA. This CDR3 contains 14 residues. The CDR3 region is CASSLQTSQETQYF. In DNA, the CDR3 is TGTGCCAGCAGCTTGCAAACCAGTCAAGAGACCCAGTACTTC. The full variable domain, its missing parts supplied by reference TRBV7-2 and TRBJ2-5, is GAGVSQSPSNKVTEKGKDVELRCDPISGHTALYWYRQSLGQGLEFLIYFQGNSAPDKSGLPSDRFSAERTGGSVSTLTIQRTQQEDSAVYLCASSLQTSQETQYFGPGTRLLVL.

This clone was picked up many times. The V and J genes are TRBV29-1 and TRBJ1-1; no clear D. The V end was cut by 4 bases, the J end by 1 base, with 13 bases between. This CDR3 has 14 residues. Per germline, CDR1 SQVTM and CDR2 ANQGSEA. The CDR3 sequence: CSVGSRRPNTEAFF. The CDR3 DNA reads TGCAGCGTTGGATCGCGGCGACCGAACACTGAAGCTTTCTTT.

This clone occurred a few times. J is TRBJ2-6 and V is TRBV5-1; 9 bases align to TRBD1. CDR3 length equals 19 residues. Germline loops: CDR1 SGHRS, CDR2 YFSETQ. Trimming removed 1 base from V and 0 bases from J; junction bases left unmatched: 8. This chain's CDR3 is CASSLLRDRDLSGANVLTF. DNA for the CDR3: TGCGCCAGCAGCTTGTTAAGGGACAGGGATCTCTCTGGGGCCAACGTCCTGACTTTC.

A few counts support this clone. V is TRBV2 and J is TRBJ2-5; D possibly corresponds to TRBD2 (5 bases). V lost 8 bases to trimming and J lost 3 bases, with 7 bases between them. Germline lookup yields CDR1 SNHLY and CDR2 FYNNEI. The CDR3 extends over 11 amino acids. The CDR3 is CASGLEETQYF. CDR3 coding DNA: TGTGCCAGCGGACTTGAAGAGACCCAGTACTTC. Complete variable domain (other parts from reference TRBV2 and TRBJ2-5): EPEVTQTPSHQVTQMGQEVILRCVPISNHLYFYWYRQILGQKVEFLVSFYNNEISEKSEIFDDQFSVERPDGSNFTLKIRSTKLEDSAMYFCASGLEETQYFGPGTRLLVL.

This sequence joins TRBV7-9 and TRBJ1-1, with D unclear. This CDR3 is built from 12 residues. CDR1 and CDR2 (germline): SEHNR, FQNEAQ (reference sequence). Trimming left V 3 bases short and J 5 bases short, with 7 bases between. CDR3 sequence reads: CASSLGWTEAFF. DNA of the CDR3: TGTGCCAGCAGCTTGGGCTGGACTGAAGCTTTCTTT. Full variable domain (outside the CDR3, taken from reference TRBV7-9 and TRBJ1-1): DTGVSQNPRHKITKRGQNVTFRCDPISEHNRLYWYRQTLGQGPEFLTYFQNEAQLEKSRLLSDRFSAERPKGSFSTLEIQRTEQGDSAMYLCASSLGWTEAFFGQGTRLTVV.

This clone was found many times. The V gene is TRBV10-3, the J gene TRBJ2-7; maybe TRBD2 (6 bases). The CDR3 runs 14 residues. Germline CDR1 and CDR2: ENHRY and SYGVKD. V dropped 3 bases and J dropped 2 bases, with 11 bases sitting between them. In DNA form, the CDR3 reads TGTGCCATCAGTGATTCGGGAGCGACCTACGAGCAGTACTTC. This gives the protein CAISDSGATYEQYF.

The genes are TRBV5-1 and TRBJ2-1, with TRBD1 matching over 8 bases. Germline-derived CDR1 and CDR2 are SGHRS and YFSETQ. V trimming: 2 bases; J trimming: 5 bases; junction bases outside the gene matches: 6. The CDR3 contains 15 residues. DNA of the CDR3: TGCGCCAGCAGCTTACGACAGGGGACAGACAATGAGCAGTTCTTC. This sequence encodes CASSLRQGTDNEQFF.

The chain joins TRBV7-2 to TRBJ2-3, with D unclear. The germline V gene has CDR1 SGHTA and CDR2 FQGNSA. The germline V and J ends were trimmed by 6 bases and 6 bases, with 13 bases remaining between them. There are 13 residues in the CDR3. As DNA, the CDR3 is TGTGCCAGCAGACCTAATATGGGGGATACGCAGTATTTT. Encoded protein: CASRPNMGDTQYF.

The chain joins TRBV13 to TRBJ2-1; 10 bases fit TRBD1. Germline CDR1 and CDR2: PRHDT and FYEKMQ (reference sequence). After removal of 4 bases from V and 10 bases from J, the junction contained 10 bases not matched to a gene. This CDR3 contains 15 residues. CDR3 protein: CASSSRDRGLWEQFF. CDR3 nucleotides: TGTGCCAGCAGCTCCCGGGACAGGGGTTTGTGGGAGCAGTTCTTC.

The chain employs TRBV10-3 and TRBJ2-5, with 8 bases fitting TRBD1. The germline V gene has CDR1 ENHRY and CDR2 SYGVKD. V shed 5 bases and J 3 bases; nucleotides not matched to a gene: 5. The CDR3 is made up of 14 amino acids. CDR3 region: CAISTTTGEETQYF. For the CDR3, the DNA is TGTGCCATCAGTACCACGACAGGGGAAGAGACCCAGTACTTC.

V usage is TRBV4-1 and J usage is TRBJ2-3; TRBD2 matches at 8 bases. CDR1 and CDR2 from the germline V gene are MGHRA and YSYEKL. The J segment lost 3 bases and the V segment lost 1 base, leaving 6 bases of the junction unmatched. The CDR3 extends over 16 amino acids. This CDR3 is CASSQVLAGITDTQYF. CDR3 nucleotides: TGCGCCAGCAGCCAAGTCCTAGCGGGTATAACAGATACGCAGTATTTT.

The chain couples TRBV5-1 to TRBJ2-3; the match to TRBD2 covers 8 bases. CDR3 length: 14 amino acids. The V gene end was trimmed by 7 bases and the J gene end by 0 bases; junction bases not matched to a gene: 4. CDR1 and CDR2 from the germline V gene are SGHRS and YFSETQ. The CDR3 reads CASATGGSTDTQYF. As DNA, the CDR3 is TGCGCCAGCGCCACGGGAGGGAGCACAGATACGCAGTATTTT.

The chain couples TRBV29-1 to TRBJ1-2; D is unresolved. Trimming removed 3 bases at V and 2 bases at J, with 7 bases between. This CDR3 spans 12 amino acids. Germline V gene sequence: CDR1 SQVTM, CDR2 ANQGSEA. The CDR3 sequence is CSVDGPNYGYTF. CDR3 DNA sequence: TGCAGCGTTGATGGGCCCAACTATGGCTACACCTTC.

There are a few counts of this clone. This chain links TRBV29-1 with TRBJ2-7; D could derive from TRBD1 or TRBD2 (5 bases each). This CDR3 spans 10 amino acids. The V end was cut by 7 bases, the J end by 6 bases, with 10 bases between. Germline V CDR1 and CDR2: SQVTM, ANQGSEA. In nucleotides, the CDR3 is TGCAGCGCCACGGGGCCCGAGCAGTACTTC. Protein sequence: CSATGPEQYF.

V is TRBV7-3 and J is TRBJ2-5; 7 bases align to TRBD1. CDR1 is SGHTA, CDR2 FQGTGA, per germline. The CDR3 length is 13 residues. V shed 4 bases, J shed 2 bases, and the junction held 1 base outside the gene matches. This CDR3 is CASSSGQQETQYF. In DNA form, the CDR3 reads TGTGCCAGCAGCTCGGGACAGCAAGAGACCCAGTACTTC.

The chain couples TRBV7-9 to TRBJ1-5; possibly TRBD1 for D (6 bases). The CDR3 is made up of 15 amino acids. Germline V lookup: CDR1 SEHNR, CDR2 FQNEAQ (reference sequence). Deletions cut 5 bases from V and 3 bases from J, with 14 bases between. CDR3 bases: TGTGCCAGCAGCGACCCAGGACAGCCCAATCAGCCCCAGCATTTT. Encoded protein: CASSDPGQPNQPQHF.

The V and J genes are TRBV2 and TRBJ2-7; D is uncertain. Germline V gives CDR1 SNHLY, CDR2 FYNNEI. The CDR3 length is 11 residues. V lost 7 bases to trimming and J lost 6 bases, with 10 bases between them. In DNA form, the CDR3 reads TGTGCCAGCACTTCCACCCGCGAGCAGTACTTC. Protein: CASTSTREQYF.

A few counts support this clone. The V call is TRBV5-1, the J call TRBJ2-2, with a tentative D call TRBD2 (5 bases). This CDR3 comprises 16 residues. V was cut by 2 bases and J by 4 bases, with 15 bases left in between. CDR1 is SGHRS, CDR2 YFSETQ, per germline. The CDR3: CASSFRLAAITGELFF. The CDR3 DNA reads as TGCGCCAGCAGCTTTAGGCTAGCTGCGATCACCGGGGAGCTGTTTTTT.

This clone was found a few times. The rearrangement joins TRBV7-9 to TRBJ2-3; the D call may be TRBD1 or TRBD2 (5 bases each). Germline V lookup: CDR1 SEHNR, CDR2 FQNEAQ (reference sequence). V was shortened by 0 bases and J by 4 bases, with 11 bases between the two germline ends. There are 15 residues in the CDR3. The CDR3 DNA reads as TGTGCCAGCAGCTTAGCCAGGAGAGGGGCAGATACGCAGTATTTT. Residues: CASSLARRGADTQYF.

This clone came up a few times. The chain uses TRBV5-1 and TRBJ2-3; D is unclear. Trimming took 2 bases from V and 4 from J, leaving 8 bases between them. Looked up from germline, CDR1 is SGHRS and CDR2 is YFSETQ. This CDR3 is 13 amino acids long. CDR3 sequence: CASSFRFPDTQYF. DNA of the CDR3: TGCGCCAGCAGCTTCCGGTTTCCAGATACGCAGTATTTT.

This clone showed up just a few times. V is TRBV27 and J is TRBJ1-6; D uncertain. Germline V gene lookup returns CDR1 MNHEY and CDR2 SMNVEV (reference sequence). The V and J ends lost 5 bases and 8 bases respectively, with 19 bases between them. The length of the CDR3 is 16 residues. The CDR3 DNA follows: TGTGCCAGCAGTCCACGACCGGGTCGGAGTCATTCACCCCTCCACTTT. Translation: CASSPRPGRSHSPLHF.

This clone was observed a few times. The rearrangement links TRBV5-6 to TRBJ2-7; D gene ambiguous. V was pared by 0 bases and J by 7 bases, with 8 bases between. Looked up from germline, CDR1 is SGHDT and CDR2 is YYEEEE. This CDR3 is built from 12 residues. CDR3 region: CASSLVSGEQYV. CDR3 DNA: TGTGCCAGCAGCTTGGTATCTGGAGAGCAGTACGTC.

The genes are TRBV25-1 and TRBJ2-4; D may correspond to TRBD1 or TRBD2 (5 bases each). The CDR3 sequence is 16 residues long. In germline, CDR1 is MGHDK, CDR2 SYGVNS. V was clipped by 4 bases and J by 4 bases, with 17 bases between them. The CDR3 nucleotides are TGTGCCAGCAGTGCCCAACTCGGGACGATGAAAAACATTCAGTACTTC. Its protein is CASSAQLGTMKNIQYF.

The CDR3 nucleotides read TGTGCCAGCAGTCCCGTCAATCAGCCCCAGCATTTT. It codes for CASSPVNQPQHF. The chain employs TRBV6-5 and TRBJ1-5; D is unresolved. Germline lookup yields CDR1 MNHEY and CDR2 SVGAGI. Trimming cost V 5 bases and J 3 bases, with 5 bases left between them. The CDR3 spans 12 residues.

The chain employs TRBV18 and TRBJ2-5; unclear D gene. Germline assignment: CDR1 KGHSH and CDR2 LQKENI. Deletions cut 4 bases from V and 3 bases from J, with 6 bases between. The CDR3 has 12 amino acids. In nucleotides, the CDR3 is TGTGCCAGCTCACGTCGGGAAGAGACCCAGTACTTC. Residues: CASSRREETQYF.